The clone carrying this TCR beta chain was observed once. Its antigen is still unknown. The same CDR3 arises from other DNA sequences in this sample as well. Germline loops: CDR1 SGHRS, CDR2 YFSETQ. Trimming cost V 4 bases and J 3 bases; bases outside gene matches: 3. This CDR3 contains 13 residues. This sample is part of a study of shared clonotypes between healthy human individuals. General study findings and limits: The study generally estimated greater richness for naive than memory subsets.

Assay used: immunoSEQ multiplex PCR; TCRdb lists only in-frame clones, some missing. The sample shows fewer than 3 million clones, 80% to 95% of them seen only once. Material for sequencing was naive CD4+ T cells from PBMCs. This sample's subset: CD45RA+ positively selected. The V and J genes are TRBV5-1 and TRBJ2-7; the match to TRBD1 covers 8 bases. This TCR was sampled from a man between 18 and 35 years old in good health. Some clones in this sample may be carry-over from other donors' samples. The CDR3 sequence is CASSTGTGYEQYF. CDR3 coding DNA: TGCGCCAGCAGCACCGGGACAGGCTACGAGCAGTACTTC.